The present TCR beta chain was sequenced within a study of T cells in localized non-small cell lung cancer. Findings and limits, study-wide: Appearances in adjacent lung were noted for a median roughly 50 of the top 100 tumor clones.

Sequencing used immunoSEQ multiplex PCR; TCRdb keeps in-frame clones, though not all of them. The sample contains roughly 20,000 clones, 83% of which appear only once. The CDR3 runs to 12 residues. V lost 7 bases and J lost 6, with 10 bases in between. Per the germline V gene, CDR1 is SEHNR and CDR2 is FQNEAQ (reference sequence). Comment on this clone: Its antigen remains unidentified.

This chain uses TRBV7-9 with TRBJ1-5; maybe TRBD1 (5 bases). This TCR derives from a man aged 35 to 69 with stage I lung adenocarcinoma. This specimen consisted of peripheral blood, obtained before any cancer treatment. In nucleotides, the CDR3 is TGTGCCAGCACCACCGGGGGTCAGCCCCAGCATTTT. Translation: CASTTGGQPQHF.